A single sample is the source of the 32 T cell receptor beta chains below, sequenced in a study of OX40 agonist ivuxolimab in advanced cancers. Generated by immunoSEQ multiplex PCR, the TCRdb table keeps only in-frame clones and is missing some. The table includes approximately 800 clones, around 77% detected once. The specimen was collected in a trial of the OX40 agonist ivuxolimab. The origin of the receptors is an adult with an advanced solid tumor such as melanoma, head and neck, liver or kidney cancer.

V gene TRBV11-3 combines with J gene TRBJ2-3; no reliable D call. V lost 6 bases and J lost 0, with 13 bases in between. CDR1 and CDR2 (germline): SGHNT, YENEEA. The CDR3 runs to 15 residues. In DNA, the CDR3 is TGTGCCAGCAGACCGGAGTCGGTTAGCACAGATACGCAGTATTTT. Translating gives CASRPESVSTDTQYF.

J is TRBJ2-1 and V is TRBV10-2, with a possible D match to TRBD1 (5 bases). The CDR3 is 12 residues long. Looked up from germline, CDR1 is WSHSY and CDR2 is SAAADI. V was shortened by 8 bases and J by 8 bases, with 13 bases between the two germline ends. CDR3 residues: CASGQQGYEQFF. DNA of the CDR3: TGCGCCAGCGGACAACAAGGTTATGAGCAGTTCTTC.

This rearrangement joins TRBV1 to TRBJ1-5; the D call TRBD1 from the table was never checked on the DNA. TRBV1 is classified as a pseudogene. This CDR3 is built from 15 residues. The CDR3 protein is CASSLGPGNNQPQHF. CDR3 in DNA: TGCGCCAGCAGCTTGGGTCCAGGTAACAATCAGCCCCAGCATTTT.

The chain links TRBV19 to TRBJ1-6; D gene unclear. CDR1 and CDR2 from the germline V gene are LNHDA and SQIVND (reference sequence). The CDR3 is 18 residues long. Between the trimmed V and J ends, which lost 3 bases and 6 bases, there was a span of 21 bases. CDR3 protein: CASSMFGKQNYLNSPLHF. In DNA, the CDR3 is TGTGCCAGTAGTATGTTTGGGAAACAAAACTACCTTAATTCACCCCTCCACTTT.

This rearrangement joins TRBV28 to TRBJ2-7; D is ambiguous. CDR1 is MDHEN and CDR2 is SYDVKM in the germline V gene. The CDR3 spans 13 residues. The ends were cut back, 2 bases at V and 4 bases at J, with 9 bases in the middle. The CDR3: CASSLVGQYEQYF. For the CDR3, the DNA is TGTGCCAGCAGTTTAGTAGGCCAGTACGAGCAGTACTTC.

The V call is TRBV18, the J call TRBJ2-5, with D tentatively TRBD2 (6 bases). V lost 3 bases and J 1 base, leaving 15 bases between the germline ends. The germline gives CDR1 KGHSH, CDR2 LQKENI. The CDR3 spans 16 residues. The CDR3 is CASSPLRLGVQETQYF. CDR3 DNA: TGTGCCAGCTCACCGCTGAGACTAGGCGTCCAAGAGACCCAGTACTTC.

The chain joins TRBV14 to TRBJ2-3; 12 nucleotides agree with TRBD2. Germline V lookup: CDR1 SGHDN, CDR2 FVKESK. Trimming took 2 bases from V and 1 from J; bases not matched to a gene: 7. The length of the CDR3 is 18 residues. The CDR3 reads CASSQTRLAGEGTDTQYF. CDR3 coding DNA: TGTGCCAGCAGCCAAACTCGACTAGCGGGGGAAGGCACAGATACGCAGTATTTT.

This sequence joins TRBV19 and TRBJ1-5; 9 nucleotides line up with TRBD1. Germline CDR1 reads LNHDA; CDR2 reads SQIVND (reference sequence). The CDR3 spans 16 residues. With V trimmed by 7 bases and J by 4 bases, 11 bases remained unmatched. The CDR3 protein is CASTVNRGQGNQPQHF. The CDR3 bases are TGTGCCAGTACCGTGAACAGGGGGCAAGGGAATCAGCCCCAGCATTTT.

In nucleotides, the CDR3 is TGCGCCAGCAGTGAGTACGGGGGGCTAAATGAGCAGTTCTTC. Its translation: CASSEYGGLNEQFF. This chain connects TRBV10-2 to TRBJ2-1; a weak D match, TRBD2 (7 bases). The CDR3 covers 14 residues. V lost 1 base and J lost 7, with 11 bases in between. In germline, CDR1 is WSHSY, CDR2 SAAADI.

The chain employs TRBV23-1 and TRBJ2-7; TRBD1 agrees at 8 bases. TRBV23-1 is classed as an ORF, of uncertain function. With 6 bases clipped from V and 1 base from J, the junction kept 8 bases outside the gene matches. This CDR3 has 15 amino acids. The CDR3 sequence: CASSQGQGNSYEQYF. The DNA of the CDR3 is TGCGCCAGCAGCCAAGGACAGGGAAATTCCTACGAGCAGTACTTC.

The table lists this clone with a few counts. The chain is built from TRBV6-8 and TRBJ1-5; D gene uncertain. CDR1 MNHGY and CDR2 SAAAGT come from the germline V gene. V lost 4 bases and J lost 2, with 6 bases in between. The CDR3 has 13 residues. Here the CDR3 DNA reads TGTGCCAGCAGTTTACACGGCAATCAGCCCCAGCATTTT. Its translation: CASSLHGNQPQHF.

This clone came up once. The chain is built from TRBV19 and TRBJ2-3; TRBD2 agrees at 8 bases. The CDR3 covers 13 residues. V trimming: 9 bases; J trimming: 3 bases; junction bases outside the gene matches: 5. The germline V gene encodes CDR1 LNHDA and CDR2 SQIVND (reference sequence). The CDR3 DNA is TGTGCCAGCGGGGGGGGCGCTACAGATACGCAGTATTTT. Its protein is CASGGGATDTQYF. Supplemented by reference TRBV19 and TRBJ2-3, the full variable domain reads DGGITQSPKYLFRKEGQNVTLSCEQNLNHDAMYWYRQDPGQGLRLIYYSQIVNDFQKGDIAEGYSVSREKKESFPLTVTSAQKNPTAFYLCASGGGATDTQYFGPGTRLTVL.

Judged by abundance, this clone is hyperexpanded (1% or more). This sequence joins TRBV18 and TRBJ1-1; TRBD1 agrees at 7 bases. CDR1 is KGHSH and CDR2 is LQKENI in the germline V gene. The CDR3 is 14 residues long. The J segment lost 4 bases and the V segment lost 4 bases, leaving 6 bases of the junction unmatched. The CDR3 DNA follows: TGTGCCAGCTCACTCGCAGGGGGTAGCACTGAAGCTTTCTTT. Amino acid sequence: CASSLAGGSTEAFF. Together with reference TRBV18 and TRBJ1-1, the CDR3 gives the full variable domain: NAGVMQNPRHLVRRRGQEARLRCSPMKGHSHVYWYRQLPEEGLKFMVYLQKENIIDESGMPKERFSAEFPKEGPSILRIQQVVRGDSAAYFCASSLAGGSTEAFFGQGTRLTVV.

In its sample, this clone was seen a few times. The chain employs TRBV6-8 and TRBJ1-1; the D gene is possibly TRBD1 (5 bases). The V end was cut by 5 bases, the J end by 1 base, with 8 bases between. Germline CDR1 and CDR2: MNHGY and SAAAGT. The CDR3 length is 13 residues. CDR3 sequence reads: CASSDGQNTEAFF. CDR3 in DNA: TGTGCCAGCAGTGACGGACAGAACACTGAAGCTTTCTTT.

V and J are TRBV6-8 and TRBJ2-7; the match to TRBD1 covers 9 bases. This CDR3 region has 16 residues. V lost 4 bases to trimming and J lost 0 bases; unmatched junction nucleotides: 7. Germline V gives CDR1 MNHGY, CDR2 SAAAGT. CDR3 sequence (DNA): TGTGCCAGCAGTTCAACAGGGGGCACGAGCTCCTACGAGCAGTACTTC. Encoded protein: CASSSTGGTSSYEQYF.

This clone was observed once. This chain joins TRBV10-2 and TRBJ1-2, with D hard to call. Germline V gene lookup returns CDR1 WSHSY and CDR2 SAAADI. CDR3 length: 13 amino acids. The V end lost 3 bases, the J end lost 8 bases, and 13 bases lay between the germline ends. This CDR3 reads CASSDSRVGGYTF. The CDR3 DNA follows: TGCGCCAGCAGTGATTCGAGGGTGGGAGGCTACACCTTC.

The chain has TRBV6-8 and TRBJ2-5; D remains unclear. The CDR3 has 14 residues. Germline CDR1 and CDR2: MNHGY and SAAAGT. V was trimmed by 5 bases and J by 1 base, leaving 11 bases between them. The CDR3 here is CASSASASQETQYF. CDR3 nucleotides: TGTGCCAGCAGTGCATCGGCTAGCCAAGAGACCCAGTACTTC.

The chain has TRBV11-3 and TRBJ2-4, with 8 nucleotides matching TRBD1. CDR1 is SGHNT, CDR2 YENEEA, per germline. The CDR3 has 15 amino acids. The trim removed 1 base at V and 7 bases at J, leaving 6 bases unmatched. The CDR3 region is CASSLVTGGRNIQYF. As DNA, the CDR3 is TGTGCCAGCAGCTTAGTCACAGGGGGTAGGAACATTCAGTACTTC.

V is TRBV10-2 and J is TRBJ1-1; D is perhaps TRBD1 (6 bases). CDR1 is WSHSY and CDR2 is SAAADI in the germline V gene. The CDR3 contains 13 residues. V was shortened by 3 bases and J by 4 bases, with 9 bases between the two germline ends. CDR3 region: CASSEQGLTEAFF. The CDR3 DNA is TGCGCCAGCAGTGAACAGGGACTCACTGAAGCTTTCTTT.

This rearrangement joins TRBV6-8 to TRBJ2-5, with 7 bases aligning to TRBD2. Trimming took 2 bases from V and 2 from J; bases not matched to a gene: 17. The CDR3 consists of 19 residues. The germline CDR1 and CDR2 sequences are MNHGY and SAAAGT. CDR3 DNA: TGTGCCAGCAGTTACCATGCCCCCGCGGGCGGGGGACGACAAGAGACCCAGTACTTC. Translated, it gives CASSYHAPAGGGRQETQYF.

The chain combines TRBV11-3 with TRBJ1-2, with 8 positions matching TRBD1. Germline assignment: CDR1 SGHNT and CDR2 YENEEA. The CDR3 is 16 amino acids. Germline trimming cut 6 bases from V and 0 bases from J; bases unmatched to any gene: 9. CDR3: CASSFTQGDPNYGYTF. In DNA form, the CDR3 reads TGTGCCAGCAGTTTCACACAGGGGGACCCTAACTATGGCTACACCTTC.

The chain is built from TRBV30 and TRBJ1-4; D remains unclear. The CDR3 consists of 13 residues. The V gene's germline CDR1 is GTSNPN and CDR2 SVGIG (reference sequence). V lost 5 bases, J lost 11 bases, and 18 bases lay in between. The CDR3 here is CAWATVPTEKLFF. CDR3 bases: TGTGCCTGGGCGACGGTCCCCACTGAGAAACTGTTTTTT. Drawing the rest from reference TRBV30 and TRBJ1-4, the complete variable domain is SQTIHQWPATLVQPVGSPLSLECTVEGTSNPNLYWYRQAAGRGLQLLFYSVGIGQISSEVPQNLSASRPQDRQFILSSKKLLLSDSGFYLCAWATVPTEKLFFGSGTQLSVL.

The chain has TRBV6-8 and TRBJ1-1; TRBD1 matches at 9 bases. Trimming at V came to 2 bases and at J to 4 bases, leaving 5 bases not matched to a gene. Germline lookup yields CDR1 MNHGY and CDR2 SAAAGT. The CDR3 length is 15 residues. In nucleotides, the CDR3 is TGTGCCAGCAGTTACGGACCGACAGGGGGCACTGAAGCTTTCTTT. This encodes CASSYGPTGGTEAFF.

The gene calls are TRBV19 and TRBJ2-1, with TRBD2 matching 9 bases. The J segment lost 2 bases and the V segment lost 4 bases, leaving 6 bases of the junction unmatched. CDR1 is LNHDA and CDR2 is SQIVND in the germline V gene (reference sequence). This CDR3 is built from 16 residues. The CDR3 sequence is CASSSVSGGTYNEQFF. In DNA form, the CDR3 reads TGTGCCAGTAGTAGTGTCAGCGGGGGGACCTACAATGAGCAGTTCTTC.

The CDR3 protein is CASSLGYGYTF. Written as DNA, the CDR3 is TGTGCCAGCTCTCTGGGCTATGGCTACACCTTC. The V call is TRBV6-4, the J call TRBJ1-2; no reliable D call. Germline CDR1 and CDR2: MRHNA and SNTAGT. CDR3 size: 11 residues. V was shortened by 8 bases and J by 4 bases, with 8 bases between the two germline ends.

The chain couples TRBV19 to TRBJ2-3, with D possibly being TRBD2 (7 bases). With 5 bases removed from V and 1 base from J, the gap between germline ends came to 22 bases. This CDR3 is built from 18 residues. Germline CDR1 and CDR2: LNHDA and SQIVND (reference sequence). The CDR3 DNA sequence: TGTGCCAGTAGTTCCGGCAGGGGTCGAGGGAGGGGCACAGATACGCAGTATTTT. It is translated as CASSSGRGRGRGTDTQYF.

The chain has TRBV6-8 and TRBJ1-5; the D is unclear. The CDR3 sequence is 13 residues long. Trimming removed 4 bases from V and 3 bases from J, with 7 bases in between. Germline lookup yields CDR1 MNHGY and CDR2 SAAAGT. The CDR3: CASSSTLNQPQHF. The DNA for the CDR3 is TGTGCCAGCAGTTCAACCCTCAATCAGCCCCAGCATTTT.

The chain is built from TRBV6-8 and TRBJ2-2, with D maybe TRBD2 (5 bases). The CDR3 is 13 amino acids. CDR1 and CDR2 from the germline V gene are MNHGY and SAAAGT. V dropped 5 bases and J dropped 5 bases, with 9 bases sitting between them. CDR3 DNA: TGTGCCAGCAGTCCTAAGCGGACCGGGGAGCTGTTTTTT. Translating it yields CASSPKRTGELFF.

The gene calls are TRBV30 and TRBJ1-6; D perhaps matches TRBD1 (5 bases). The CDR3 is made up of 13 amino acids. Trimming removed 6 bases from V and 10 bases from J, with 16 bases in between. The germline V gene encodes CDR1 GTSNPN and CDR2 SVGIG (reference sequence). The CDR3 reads CACRDFTGSPLHF. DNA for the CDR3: TGTGCCTGCCGGGACTTCACAGGATCACCCCTCCACTTT. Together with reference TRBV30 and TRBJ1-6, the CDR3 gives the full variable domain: SQTIHQWPATLVQPVGSPLSLECTVEGTSNPNLYWYRQAAGRGLQLLFYSVGIGQISSEVPQNLSASRPQDRQFILSSKKLLLSDSGFYLCACRDFTGSPLHFGNGTRLTVT.

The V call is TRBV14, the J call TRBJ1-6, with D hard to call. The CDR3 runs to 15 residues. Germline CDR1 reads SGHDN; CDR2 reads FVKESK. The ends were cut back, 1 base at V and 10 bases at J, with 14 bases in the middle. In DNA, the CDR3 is TGTGCCAGCAGCCAAGTTTTGGGTGGTAACTCACCCCTCCACTTT. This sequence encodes CASSQVLGGNSPLHF.

The CDR3 reads CATWTSGERTYEQYF. CDR3 in DNA: TGTGCCACCTGGACTAGCGGGGAAAGAACCTACGAGCAGTACTTC. The chain employs TRBV28 and TRBJ2-7, with 12 bases lining up with TRBD2. Trimming at V came to 10 bases and at J to 2 bases, leaving 9 bases not matched to a gene. The CDR3 runs to 15 residues. Germline values: CDR1 MDHEN, CDR2 SYDVKM.

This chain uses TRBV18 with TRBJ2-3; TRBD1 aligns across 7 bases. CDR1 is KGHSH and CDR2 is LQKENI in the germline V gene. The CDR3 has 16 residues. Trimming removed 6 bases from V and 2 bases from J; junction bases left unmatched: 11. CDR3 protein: CASSLSPTGTTDTQYF. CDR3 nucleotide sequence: TGTGCCAGCTCTCTTTCCCCGACAGGGACCACAGATACGCAGTATTTT.